This T cell receptor beta chain was profiled in a study of OX40 agonist ivuxolimab in advanced cancers. Whole-study findings and limits: On average, CD8+ T cells had more expanded clones than CD4+.

Trimming removed 5 bases from V and 5 bases from J, with 10 bases in between. This CDR3 spans 13 amino acids. The germline V gene encodes CDR1 SGHTA and CDR2 FQGNSA. The data were produced by immunoSEQ multiplex PCR, yet TCRdb's version contains in-frame clones alone and is incomplete. The data contain roughly 86,000 clones, approximately 90% of them seen just once; the ten biggest clones take up about 1.1%. Worth noting for this clone: Its antigen is not known.

The sample here was CD4+ or CD8+ T cells sorted from blood, taken in a trial of the OX40 agonist ivuxolimab. This TCR derives from an adult with an advanced solid tumor such as melanoma, head and neck, liver or kidney cancer. The V and J genes are TRBV7-2 and TRBJ1-5; D not resolved. CDR3 residues: CASSLRWDQPQHF. CDR3 sequence (DNA): TGTGCCAGCAGCCTACGGTGGGATCAGCCCCAGCATTTT.